This TCR beta chain was sequenced for a study of blood T cell repertoires in COVID-19 (dated by TCRdb to the early 2020s). About the investigation overall: Samples covering the acute and convalescent phases of COVID-19 were provided by collaborators in the United States, Italy and Spain. The prospective study material was composed of cDNA or gDNA derived from T cells, B-cell-depleted T cells, or PBMCs. Subjects who had been exposed to COVID-19, were actively infected with it, or had recovered from it provided the deeply sampled blood TCRbeta repertoires that made up the dataset. The repertoires were released in a freely available public database intended as a resource for research on the immune response to SARS-CoV-2. Samples were obtained from the ongoing ImmuneRACE study (first 160 participants) and from 1,254 subjects provided by 6 global collaborators. Sample metadata almost always included a de-identified subject ID, COVID-19 status, age in years and sex. Where available, HLA class I and class II types were taken from metadata supplied by the sample provider and were not determined by assay-based typing. What the study reported, not specific to this receptor: The amount of clinical and demographic metadata varied by source and participant and was provided uncurated.

TCRbeta CDR3 regions were amplified from genomic DNA by means of the immunoSEQ Assay, a bias-controlled multiplex PCR. On the study's bioinformatics: The number of nucleated cells in each sample was estimated from the amplification of reference gene primers within the assay. To quantify the absolute abundance of each unique TCRbeta CDR3 rearrangement, sequence reads were collapsed and filtered. For each sample, productive Simpson clonality was calculated by taking the square root of Simpson's diversity index across productive rearrangements. In its TCRdb copy, this immuneACCESS table keeps in-frame sequences only and misses some clones. Where compared with another copy, unresolved V genes explain less than half of these, and the others have no known cause. The V and J calls and clone size are taken from that table; D and trimming were inferred from the DNA. Counted in this sample were 90,000 to 150,000 clones; about four fifths of them appeared once. The ten biggest clones cover more than 9% of the sample.

The CDR3 numbers 15 residues from cysteine through phenylalanine. Solely the CDR3 DNA is kept, with 45 bases framed from the first base. The germline V gene gives CDR1 as MDHEN and CDR2 as SYDVKM. V and J lose 6 bases and 4 bases, and a span of 16 bases separates them. Details on this clone: Its antigen is currently not known. Base qualities are missing; no much larger clone stands one base away.

Whole blood was collected in K2EDTA tubes by collaborating institutions according to the institutions' own protocols. For TCRbeta analysis, collaborator samples were shipped as frozen whole blood, as isolated PBMCs, or as DNA extracted from either sample type. The chain employs TRBV28 and TRBJ1-5; the D gene cannot be resolved reliably. The sequence derives from a human donor in a cohort sampled during active COVID-19. Sequencing was carried out using peripheral blood. CDR3 reads: CASRGGLFGNQPQHF. Read as DNA, the sequence is TGTGCCAGCAGGGGAGGGCTTTTTGGGAATCAGCCCCAGCATTTT.